Shown below are 20 T cell receptor beta chains from a single sample sequenced in a study of blood T cell repertoires in COVID-19. Sequencing used immunoSEQ multiplex PCR; TCRdb keeps in-frame clones, though not all of them. The sample contains tens of thousands of clones, about 90% of which appear only once. Sequences were obtained from peripheral blood. These TCRs come from a man in his forties or fifties with COVID-19, enrolled during active disease.

The V call is TRBV6-2 or TRBV6-3, the J call TRBJ1-2; 7 bases line up with TRBD1. The trim removed 2 bases at V and 4 bases at J, leaving 10 bases unmatched. Germline CDR1 MNHEY, CDR2 SVGEGT. The CDR3 consists of 16 residues. This chain's CDR3 is CASSYIVLRGVYGYTF. DNA of the CDR3: TGTGCCAGCAGTTACATCGTGCTCAGGGGGGTCTATGGCTACACCTTC.

The DNA of the CDR3 is TGCGCCAGCAGCTGGGGTGACAGGGGACGAGGCATGAACACTGAAGCTTTCTTT. This translates into CASSWGDRGRGMNTEAFF. This chain links TRBV5-1 with TRBJ1-1; 8 bases are a match to TRBD1. V lost 3 bases and J lost 0; bases outside the gene matches: 13. Germline CDR1 SGHRS, CDR2 YFSETQ. The CDR3 length is 18 residues.

The CDR3 DNA is TGTGCCAGCAGTTTACCAGGGGGTATGGGGAATAGCAATCAGCCCCAGCATTTT. This codes for CASSLPGGMGNSNQPQHF. The rearrangement joins TRBV28 to TRBJ1-5, with TRBD1 matching 7 bases. V lost 2 bases, J lost 0 bases, and 10 bases stayed unmatched. The CDR3 extends over 18 amino acids. In germline, CDR1 is MDHEN, CDR2 SYDVKM.

V usage is TRBV5-1 and J usage is TRBJ1-2; 8 nucleotides line up with TRBD1. The CDR3 is made up of 16 amino acids. J was trimmed by 3 bases and V by 0 bases; bases with no gene match: 7. The V gene's germline CDR1 is SGHRS and CDR2 YFSETQ. This chain's CDR3 is CASSLATGDFDYGYTF. Here the CDR3 DNA reads TGCGCCAGCAGCTTGGCGACAGGGGACTTTGACTATGGCTACACCTTC.

The V call is TRBV4-2, the J call TRBJ1-1; the D gene is possibly TRBD1 (5 bases). The germline V gene has CDR1 LGHNA and CDR2 YNFKEQ. The CDR3 is 16 amino acids. V lost 1 base and J lost 3, with 15 bases in between. CDR3 loop: CASSQVQAEGYTEAFF. CDR3 DNA sequence: TGTGCCAGCAGCCAAGTACAGGCAGAAGGGTACACTGAAGCTTTCTTT.

The chain uses TRBV6-6 and TRBJ2-1; 9 bases agree with TRBD2. The germline gives CDR1 MNHNY, CDR2 SVGAGI (reference sequence). The CDR3 length is 14 residues. J lost 8 bases, V lost 8 bases, and 10 bases had no gene match. The DNA for the CDR3 is TGTGCCAGCTCCCGGCTAGCGGGACTGGATGAGCAGTTCTTC. This sequence encodes CASSRLAGLDEQFF.

The J gene is TRBJ1-1, the V gene TRBV29-1; tentatively, D is TRBD1 (6 bases). The CDR3 contains 15 residues. V lost 5 bases to trimming and J lost 0 bases, with 16 bases between them. CDR1 SQVTM and CDR2 ANQGSEA come from the germline V gene. The CDR3 coding sequence is TGCAGCGTTCAGGGGCTCGACTTCATGAACACTGAAGCTTTCTTT. Protein product: CSVQGLDFMNTEAFF.

V and J are TRBV28 and TRBJ1-5; possible D gene TRBD1, 5 bases. Germline V gene sequence: CDR1 MDHEN, CDR2 SYDVKM. CDR3 length: 11 amino acids. Trimming cost V 2 bases and J 13 bases, with 9 bases left between them. The CDR3 sequence: CASSLGRGQHF. DNA for the CDR3: TGTGCCAGCAGTTTAGGGAGGGGACAGCATTTT.

The rearrangement uses TRBV5-1 and TRBJ2-1; TRBD2 matches 12 bases. Germline V lookup: CDR1 SGHRS, CDR2 YFSETQ. J was trimmed by 0 bases and V by 3 bases; bases with no gene match: 1. The CDR3 contains 16 residues. The CDR3 reads CASSSTSGSSYNEQFF. The CDR3, as DNA: TGCGCCAGCAGCTCGACTAGCGGGAGCTCCTACAATGAGCAGTTCTTC.

The chain combines TRBV7-2 with TRBJ2-5, with a tentative D call TRBD2 (5 bases). The CDR3 is 13 residues long. Looked up from germline, CDR1 is SGHTA and CDR2 is FQGNSA. With 8 bases removed from V and 1 base from J, the gap between germline ends came to 11 bases. CDR3 sequence reads: CASCRGTQETQYF. For the CDR3, the DNA is TGTGCCAGCTGCCGGGGAACCCAAGAGACCCAGTACTTC.

V usage is TRBV7-9 and J usage is TRBJ1-1, with D uncertain. V was pared by 5 bases and J by 0 bases, with 13 bases between. Germline V gene sequence: CDR1 SEHNR, CDR2 FQNEAQ (reference sequence). This CDR3 spans 15 amino acids. CDR3 DNA: TGTGCCAGCAGCCCCGACATCGTCGTGAACACTGAAGCTTTCTTT. It encodes CASSPDIVVNTEAFF.

CDR3 sequence (DNA): TGTGCCAGCAGTGCGGCGGGGTGGAGTGAAGCTTTCTTT. It yields the protein CASSAAGWSEAFF. The V and J genes are TRBV2 and TRBJ1-1; D remains unclear. CDR1 SNHLY and CDR2 FYNNEI come from the germline V gene. The germline V and J ends were trimmed by 4 bases and 7 bases, with 13 bases remaining between them. CDR3 size: 13 residues.

The chain links TRBV30 to TRBJ1-2; D possibly corresponds to TRBD1 (6 bases). The CDR3 contains 14 residues. The germline gives CDR1 GTSNPN, CDR2 SVGIG (reference sequence). Between the trimmed V and J ends, which lost 2 bases and 6 bases, there was a span of 16 bases. CDR3 DNA: TGTGCCTGGAGTAGGGGCGCGGGGGGCCATGGCTACACCTTC. Its translation: CAWSRGAGGHGYTF.

This rearrangement joins TRBV11-3 to TRBJ2-3; D is possibly TRBD1 (6 bases). Trimming shortened V by 5 bases and J by 2 bases, and 11 bases separated the two germline ends. The CDR3 consists of 14 residues. Germline V gene data show CDR1 as SGHNT and CDR2 as YENEEA. The DNA of the CDR3 is TGTGCCAGCAGCCGCAGACAGGACACAGATACGCAGTATTTT. It specifies CASSRRQDTDTQYF.

The genes are TRBV7-2 and TRBJ2-5; 16 nucleotides align to TRBD2. CDR3 size: 16 residues. Unmatched junction bases numbered 5, after V lost 3 bases and J lost 7 bases. CDR1 is SGHTA and CDR2 is FQGNSA in the germline V gene. The CDR3 is CASSLGTSGRGGTQYF. The CDR3 bases are TGTGCCAGCAGCTTGGGGACTAGCGGGAGGGGCGGGACCCAGTACTTC.

V gene TRBV5-1 combines with J gene TRBJ2-2, with TRBD1 matching 7 bases. The V gene's germline CDR1 is SGHRS and CDR2 YFSETQ. Losses at the gene ends were 2 bases for V and 6 bases for J; bases not matched to a gene: 1. The CDR3 spans 13 residues. In DNA, the CDR3 is TGCGCCAGCAGCTTAACAGGGGCCGGGGAGCTGTTTTTT. Protein product: CASSLTGAGELFF.

The rearrangement joins TRBV15 to TRBJ2-5, with D possibly matching TRBD2 (6 bases). This CDR3 region has 14 residues. The V gene lost 2 bases and the J gene lost 2 bases, with 9 bases spanning the gap. CDR1 is LNHNV, CDR2 YYDKDF, per germline (reference sequence). The CDR3, as DNA: TGTGCCACCAGCAGAACGGGACTGCAAGAGACCCAGTACTTC. Translation: CATSRTGLQETQYF.

This clone was found a few times. The CDR3 nucleotides are TGTGCCAGCAGCCTAGGGACAGGTTTAGGCGAGACCCAGTACTTC. As protein: CASSLGTGLGETQYF. The gene calls are TRBV7-9 and TRBJ2-5; 8 nucleotides line up with TRBD1. There are 15 residues in the CDR3. Germline lookup yields CDR1 SEHNR and CDR2 FQNEAQ (reference sequence). V lost 5 bases, J lost 5 bases, and 10 bases stayed unmatched.

The CDR3 protein is CASSHTGTGSRWSSYEQYF. The CDR3 DNA sequence: TGTGCCAGCAGCCATACCGGGACAGGGTCGCGGTGGAGCTCCTACGAGCAGTACTTC. The J gene is TRBJ2-7, the V gene TRBV7-9, with 9 bases matching TRBD1. The CDR3 totals 19 residues. V was clipped by 5 bases and J by 0 bases; unmatched bases: 17. Germline CDR1 SEHNR, CDR2 FQNEAQ (reference sequence).

This clone was picked up one time. V usage is TRBV7-9 and J usage is TRBJ1-6; no clear D gene. This CDR3 comprises 14 residues. Trimming shortened V by 1 base and J by 5 bases, and 6 bases separated the two germline ends. Germline values: CDR1 SEHNR, CDR2 FQNEAQ (reference sequence). The CDR3 nucleotides are TGTGCCAGCAGCTTAGACAGCCATAATTCACCCCTCCACTTT. Amino acids: CASSLDSHNSPLHF.